These 18 T cell receptor beta chains were all obtained from the same sample, sequenced in a study of blood T cell repertoires in COVID-19. The protocol was immunoSEQ multiplex PCR, while the TCRdb copy is restricted to in-frame clones and leaves out a portion. The repertoire includes 65,000 to 80,000 clones, roughly four fifths of them detected once, and 25% to 30% sits in the top ten. The sample taken for sequencing was peripheral blood. The receptor set was obtained from a human donor in a cohort sampled during active COVID-19.

This sequence joins TRBV28 and TRBJ2-2; possibly TRBD2 for D (6 bases). V gave up 5 bases and J gave up 2 bases, with 15 bases separating them. Germline-derived CDR1 and CDR2 are MDHEN and SYDVKM. This CDR3 region has 16 residues. CDR3 protein: CASSPLGGRNTGELFF. The CDR3 coding sequence is TGTGCCAGCAGTCCCCTTGGGGGGAGAAACACCGGGGAGCTGTTTTTT. The full variable domain, with the rest looked up from reference TRBV28 and TRBJ2-2, is DVKVTQSSRYLVKRTGEKVFLECVQDMDHENMFWYRQDPGLGLRLIYFSYDVKMKEKGDIPEGYSVSREKKERFSLILESASTNQTSMYLCASSPLGGRNTGELFFGEGSRLTVL.

This clone has only a few counts. The chain has TRBV3-1 (or the pseudogene TRBV3-2) and TRBJ1-3; D call uncertain. The germline V gene encodes CDR1 LGHDT and CDR2 YNNKEL (reference sequence). This CDR3 is 13 amino acids long. Trimming took off 3 bases at V and 0 bases at J, with 3 bases between the two ends. Written as DNA, the CDR3 is TGTGCCAGCAGCCAGAGCTCTGGAAACACCATATATTTT. It specifies CASSQSSGNTIYF.

The gene calls are TRBV25-1 and TRBJ2-2, with a tentative D call TRBD1 (6 bases). Trimming pared 4 bases from V and 9 bases from J, leaving 18 bases between. There are 15 residues in the CDR3. Germline V CDR1 and CDR2: MGHDK, SYGVNS. The CDR3 loop is CASSGSRDMNRELFF. CDR3 DNA sequence: TGTGCCAGCAGTGGGTCCAGGGACATGAACCGGGAGCTGTTTTTT.

This chain uses TRBV6-4 with TRBJ2-5, with D unresolved. The V end lost 6 bases, the J end lost 5 bases, and 16 bases lay between the germline ends. Germline V lookup: CDR1 MRHNA, CDR2 SNTAGT. The CDR3 runs 14 residues. CDR3 in DNA: TGTGCCAGCAGCACGACATCCCGTTCGGAGACCCAGTACTTC. It codes for CASSTTSRSETQYF.

Only one count was recorded for this clone. This sequence joins TRBV24-1 and TRBJ2-6, with D possibly matching TRBD2 (6 bases). CDR1 and CDR2 (germline): KGHDR, SFDVKD. The length of the CDR3 is 19 residues. The germline V and J ends were trimmed by 0 bases and 0 bases, with 14 bases remaining between them. Written as DNA, the CDR3 is TGTGCCACCAGTGATTTGATCTTGACTAGGAGCTCTGGGGCCAACGTCCTGACTTTC. It specifies CATSDLILTRSSGANVLTF.

This chain uses TRBV7-3 with TRBJ1-1; D is undetermined. Germline V gene data show CDR1 as SGHTA and CDR2 as FQGTGA. V lost 0 bases, J lost 8 bases, and 10 bases lay in between. The CDR3 runs 13 residues. CDR3 sequence (DNA): TGTGCCAGCAGCTTAACGTTACTAGACGAAGCTTTCTTT. It is translated as CASSLTLLDEAFF.

The chain carries TRBV6-1 and TRBJ1-1; unclear D gene. V was pared by 2 bases and J by 5 bases, with 15 bases between. From germline, CDR1 is MNHNS and CDR2 SASEGT. CDR3 length equals 15 residues. Written as DNA, the CDR3 is TGTGCCAGCAGTGAATACAGCACCCCGAAAACTGAAGCTTTCTTT. As protein: CASSEYSTPKTEAFF.

The chain carries TRBV4-1 and TRBJ1-1; the match to TRBD1 covers 10 bases. V lost 1 base, J lost 7 bases, and 12 bases stayed unmatched. The V gene's germline CDR1 is MGHRA and CDR2 YSYEKL. The CDR3 covers 17 residues. The CDR3 coding sequence is TGCGCCAGCAGCCAAGCCTCCGGACAGGGGGTTCTTGGTGAAGCTTTCTTT. It is translated as CASSQASGQGVLGEAFF.

The chain couples TRBV13 to TRBJ2-1, with a tentative D call TRBD1 (6 bases). This CDR3 spans 14 amino acids. Germline V CDR1 and CDR2: PRHDT, FYEKMQ (reference sequence). Trimming shortened V by 0 bases and J by 3 bases, and 6 bases separated the two germline ends. DNA of the CDR3: TGTGCCAGCAGCTTAGGGGACAGCTACAATGAGCAGTTCTTC. This gives the protein CASSLGDSYNEQFF.

The chain links TRBV5-1 to TRBJ1-5; D ambiguous. Germline V gene lookup returns CDR1 SGHRS and CDR2 YFSETQ. Trimming removed 3 bases from V and 0 bases from J, with 4 bases in between. This CDR3 contains 13 residues. The CDR3 nucleotides are TGCGCCAGCAGCTCAGATAGCAATCAGCCCCAGCATTTT. Residues: CASSSDSNQPQHF. Based on the CDR3 plus reference TRBV5-1 and TRBJ1-5, the full variable domain is KAGVTQTPRYLIKTRGQQVTLSCSPISGHRSVSWYQQTPGQGLQFLFEYFSETQRNKGNFPGRFSGRQFSNSRSEMNVSTLELGDSALYLCASSSDSNQPQHFGDGTRLSIL.

The chain recombines TRBV10-1 with TRBJ2-3; the D is unclear. V was clipped by 4 bases and J by 2 bases, with 7 bases between them. Per germline, CDR1 WNHNN and CDR2 SYGVQD (reference sequence). The CDR3 covers 13 residues. The CDR3 DNA reads TGCGCCAGCAGTGCCCTCCCCACAGATACGCAGTATTTT. Translation gives CASSALPTDTQYF.

The count of this clone is one. This rearrangement joins TRBV19 to TRBJ2-6; tentative D call: TRBD1 (6 bases). The V gene lost 2 bases and the J gene lost 2 bases, with 13 bases spanning the gap. The CDR3 loop spans 17 amino acids. The germline V gene encodes CDR1 LNHDA and CDR2 SQIVND (reference sequence). Here the CDR3 DNA reads TGTGCCAGTAGTATACTGGGACAATCTCCTGGGGCCAACGTCCTGACTTTC. Translating it yields CASSILGQSPGANVLTF.

The rearrangement joins TRBV2 to TRBJ1-1; perhaps TRBD1 as D (5 bases). The germline V gene has CDR1 SNHLY and CDR2 FYNNEI. The CDR3 has 13 amino acids. V was pared by 4 bases and J by 4 bases, with 10 bases between. CDR3 DNA sequence: TGTGCCAGCAGTGTCGGGGGGTTCACTGAAGCTTTCTTT. Amino acid sequence: CASSVGGFTEAFF.

For this clone: The germline gene is not matched at one end of the junction; a read error may be the cause. CDR3 residues: CASSIPQRGPIEF. The DNA of the CDR3 is TGTGCCAGCAGTATTCCCCAGCGGGGGCCGATTGAGTTT. The chain uses TRBV12-3 or TRBV12-4 and TRBJ2-3, with 8 bases aligning to TRBD2. This CDR3 is 13 amino acids long.

The chain carries TRBV19 and TRBJ2-3, with 10 bases that match TRBD2. This CDR3 region has 16 residues. Germline assignment: CDR1 LNHDA and CDR2 SQIVND (reference sequence). The junction had 10 bases not matched to a gene; V was cut back by 6 bases and J by 4 bases. CDR3 bases: TGTGCCAGTAGCCCTGCTCTAGCGGGGGCTCCAGATACGCAGTATTTT. Its translation is CASSPALAGAPDTQYF.

This clone was counted a single time. As DNA, the CDR3 is TGTGCCAGTAGTATCGGGACTCCTAACTATGGCTACACCTTC. This sequence encodes CASSIGTPNYGYTF. The genes are TRBV19 and TRBJ1-2; D may be TRBD1 (5 bases). The CDR3 covers 14 residues. Deletions cut 3 bases from V and 0 bases from J, with 8 bases between. Germline V gene sequence: CDR1 LNHDA, CDR2 SQIVND (reference sequence). Supplemented by reference TRBV19 and TRBJ1-2, the full variable domain reads DGGITQSPKYLFRKEGQNVTLSCEQNLNHDAMYWYRQDPGQGLRLIYYSQIVNDFQKGDIAEGYSVSREKKESFPLTVTSAQKNPTAFYLCASSIGTPNYGYTFGSGTRLTVV.

The rearrangement uses TRBV6-5 and TRBJ1-6, with no clear D. Germline CDR1 reads MNHEY; CDR2 reads SVGAGI. The V gene lost 7 bases and the J gene lost 5 bases, with 15 bases spanning the gap. The CDR3 loop spans 15 amino acids. The CDR3, as DNA: TGTGCCAGCACCCGTTCGACTCTGAATAATTCACCCCTCCACTTT. As protein: CASTRSTLNNSPLHF.

The rearrangement joins TRBV18 to TRBJ2-5; 10 bases align to TRBD1. V lost 5 bases to trimming and J lost 6 bases; unmatched junction nucleotides: 9. The CDR3 consists of 15 residues. CDR1 and CDR2 from the germline V gene are KGHSH and LQKENI. CDR3 loop: CASSGGDRGRKTQYF. CDR3 nucleotide sequence: TGTGCCAGCTCAGGGGGCGACAGGGGGCGAAAGACCCAGTACTTC.